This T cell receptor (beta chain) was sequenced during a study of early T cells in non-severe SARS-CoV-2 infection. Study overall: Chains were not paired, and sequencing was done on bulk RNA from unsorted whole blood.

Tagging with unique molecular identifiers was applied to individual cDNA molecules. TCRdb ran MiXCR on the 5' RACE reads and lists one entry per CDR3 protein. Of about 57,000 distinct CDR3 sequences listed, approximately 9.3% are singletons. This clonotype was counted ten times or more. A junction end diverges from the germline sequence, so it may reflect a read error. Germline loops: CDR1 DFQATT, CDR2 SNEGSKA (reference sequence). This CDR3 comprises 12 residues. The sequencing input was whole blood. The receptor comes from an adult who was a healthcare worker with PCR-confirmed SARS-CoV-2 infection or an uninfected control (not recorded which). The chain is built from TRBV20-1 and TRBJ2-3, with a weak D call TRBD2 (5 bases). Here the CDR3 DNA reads TGCAGTGCCAGAGCCGGAGGAGATACGCAGTATTTT. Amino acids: CSARAGGDTQYF.